This TCR beta chain was recovered during a study of human T cells and chemical hapten exposure. Separate cDNA molecules received unique molecular identifiers, which the library attached to them. TCRdb used MiXCR to reprocess the reads, holding one entry per CDR3 protein. The table lists fewer than 150,000 distinct CDR3 sequences, roughly 8.5% of them singletons. The table lists this clonotype with a few counts. Its cognate antigen is unknown. V dropped 4 bases and J dropped 1 base, with 10 bases sitting between them. Per the germline V gene, CDR1 is SGHRS and CDR2 is YFSETQ. The CDR3 loop spans 14 amino acids. Whole-study results and caveats: No change in TCRs above 1 in 1000 frequency was produced by DPC sensitization.

Total RNA was isolated from whole blood that had not been fractionated. The sample comprised whole blood. This receptor was taken from a human donor in good health. Some clones in this sample may be carry-over from other donors' samples. The J gene is TRBJ2-3, the V gene TRBV5-1, with D maybe TRBD2 (6 bases). Here the CDR3 reads CASSPGSGTDTQYF. Here the CDR3 DNA reads TGCGCCAGCAGCCCCGGGAGCGGCACAGATACGCAGTATTTT.